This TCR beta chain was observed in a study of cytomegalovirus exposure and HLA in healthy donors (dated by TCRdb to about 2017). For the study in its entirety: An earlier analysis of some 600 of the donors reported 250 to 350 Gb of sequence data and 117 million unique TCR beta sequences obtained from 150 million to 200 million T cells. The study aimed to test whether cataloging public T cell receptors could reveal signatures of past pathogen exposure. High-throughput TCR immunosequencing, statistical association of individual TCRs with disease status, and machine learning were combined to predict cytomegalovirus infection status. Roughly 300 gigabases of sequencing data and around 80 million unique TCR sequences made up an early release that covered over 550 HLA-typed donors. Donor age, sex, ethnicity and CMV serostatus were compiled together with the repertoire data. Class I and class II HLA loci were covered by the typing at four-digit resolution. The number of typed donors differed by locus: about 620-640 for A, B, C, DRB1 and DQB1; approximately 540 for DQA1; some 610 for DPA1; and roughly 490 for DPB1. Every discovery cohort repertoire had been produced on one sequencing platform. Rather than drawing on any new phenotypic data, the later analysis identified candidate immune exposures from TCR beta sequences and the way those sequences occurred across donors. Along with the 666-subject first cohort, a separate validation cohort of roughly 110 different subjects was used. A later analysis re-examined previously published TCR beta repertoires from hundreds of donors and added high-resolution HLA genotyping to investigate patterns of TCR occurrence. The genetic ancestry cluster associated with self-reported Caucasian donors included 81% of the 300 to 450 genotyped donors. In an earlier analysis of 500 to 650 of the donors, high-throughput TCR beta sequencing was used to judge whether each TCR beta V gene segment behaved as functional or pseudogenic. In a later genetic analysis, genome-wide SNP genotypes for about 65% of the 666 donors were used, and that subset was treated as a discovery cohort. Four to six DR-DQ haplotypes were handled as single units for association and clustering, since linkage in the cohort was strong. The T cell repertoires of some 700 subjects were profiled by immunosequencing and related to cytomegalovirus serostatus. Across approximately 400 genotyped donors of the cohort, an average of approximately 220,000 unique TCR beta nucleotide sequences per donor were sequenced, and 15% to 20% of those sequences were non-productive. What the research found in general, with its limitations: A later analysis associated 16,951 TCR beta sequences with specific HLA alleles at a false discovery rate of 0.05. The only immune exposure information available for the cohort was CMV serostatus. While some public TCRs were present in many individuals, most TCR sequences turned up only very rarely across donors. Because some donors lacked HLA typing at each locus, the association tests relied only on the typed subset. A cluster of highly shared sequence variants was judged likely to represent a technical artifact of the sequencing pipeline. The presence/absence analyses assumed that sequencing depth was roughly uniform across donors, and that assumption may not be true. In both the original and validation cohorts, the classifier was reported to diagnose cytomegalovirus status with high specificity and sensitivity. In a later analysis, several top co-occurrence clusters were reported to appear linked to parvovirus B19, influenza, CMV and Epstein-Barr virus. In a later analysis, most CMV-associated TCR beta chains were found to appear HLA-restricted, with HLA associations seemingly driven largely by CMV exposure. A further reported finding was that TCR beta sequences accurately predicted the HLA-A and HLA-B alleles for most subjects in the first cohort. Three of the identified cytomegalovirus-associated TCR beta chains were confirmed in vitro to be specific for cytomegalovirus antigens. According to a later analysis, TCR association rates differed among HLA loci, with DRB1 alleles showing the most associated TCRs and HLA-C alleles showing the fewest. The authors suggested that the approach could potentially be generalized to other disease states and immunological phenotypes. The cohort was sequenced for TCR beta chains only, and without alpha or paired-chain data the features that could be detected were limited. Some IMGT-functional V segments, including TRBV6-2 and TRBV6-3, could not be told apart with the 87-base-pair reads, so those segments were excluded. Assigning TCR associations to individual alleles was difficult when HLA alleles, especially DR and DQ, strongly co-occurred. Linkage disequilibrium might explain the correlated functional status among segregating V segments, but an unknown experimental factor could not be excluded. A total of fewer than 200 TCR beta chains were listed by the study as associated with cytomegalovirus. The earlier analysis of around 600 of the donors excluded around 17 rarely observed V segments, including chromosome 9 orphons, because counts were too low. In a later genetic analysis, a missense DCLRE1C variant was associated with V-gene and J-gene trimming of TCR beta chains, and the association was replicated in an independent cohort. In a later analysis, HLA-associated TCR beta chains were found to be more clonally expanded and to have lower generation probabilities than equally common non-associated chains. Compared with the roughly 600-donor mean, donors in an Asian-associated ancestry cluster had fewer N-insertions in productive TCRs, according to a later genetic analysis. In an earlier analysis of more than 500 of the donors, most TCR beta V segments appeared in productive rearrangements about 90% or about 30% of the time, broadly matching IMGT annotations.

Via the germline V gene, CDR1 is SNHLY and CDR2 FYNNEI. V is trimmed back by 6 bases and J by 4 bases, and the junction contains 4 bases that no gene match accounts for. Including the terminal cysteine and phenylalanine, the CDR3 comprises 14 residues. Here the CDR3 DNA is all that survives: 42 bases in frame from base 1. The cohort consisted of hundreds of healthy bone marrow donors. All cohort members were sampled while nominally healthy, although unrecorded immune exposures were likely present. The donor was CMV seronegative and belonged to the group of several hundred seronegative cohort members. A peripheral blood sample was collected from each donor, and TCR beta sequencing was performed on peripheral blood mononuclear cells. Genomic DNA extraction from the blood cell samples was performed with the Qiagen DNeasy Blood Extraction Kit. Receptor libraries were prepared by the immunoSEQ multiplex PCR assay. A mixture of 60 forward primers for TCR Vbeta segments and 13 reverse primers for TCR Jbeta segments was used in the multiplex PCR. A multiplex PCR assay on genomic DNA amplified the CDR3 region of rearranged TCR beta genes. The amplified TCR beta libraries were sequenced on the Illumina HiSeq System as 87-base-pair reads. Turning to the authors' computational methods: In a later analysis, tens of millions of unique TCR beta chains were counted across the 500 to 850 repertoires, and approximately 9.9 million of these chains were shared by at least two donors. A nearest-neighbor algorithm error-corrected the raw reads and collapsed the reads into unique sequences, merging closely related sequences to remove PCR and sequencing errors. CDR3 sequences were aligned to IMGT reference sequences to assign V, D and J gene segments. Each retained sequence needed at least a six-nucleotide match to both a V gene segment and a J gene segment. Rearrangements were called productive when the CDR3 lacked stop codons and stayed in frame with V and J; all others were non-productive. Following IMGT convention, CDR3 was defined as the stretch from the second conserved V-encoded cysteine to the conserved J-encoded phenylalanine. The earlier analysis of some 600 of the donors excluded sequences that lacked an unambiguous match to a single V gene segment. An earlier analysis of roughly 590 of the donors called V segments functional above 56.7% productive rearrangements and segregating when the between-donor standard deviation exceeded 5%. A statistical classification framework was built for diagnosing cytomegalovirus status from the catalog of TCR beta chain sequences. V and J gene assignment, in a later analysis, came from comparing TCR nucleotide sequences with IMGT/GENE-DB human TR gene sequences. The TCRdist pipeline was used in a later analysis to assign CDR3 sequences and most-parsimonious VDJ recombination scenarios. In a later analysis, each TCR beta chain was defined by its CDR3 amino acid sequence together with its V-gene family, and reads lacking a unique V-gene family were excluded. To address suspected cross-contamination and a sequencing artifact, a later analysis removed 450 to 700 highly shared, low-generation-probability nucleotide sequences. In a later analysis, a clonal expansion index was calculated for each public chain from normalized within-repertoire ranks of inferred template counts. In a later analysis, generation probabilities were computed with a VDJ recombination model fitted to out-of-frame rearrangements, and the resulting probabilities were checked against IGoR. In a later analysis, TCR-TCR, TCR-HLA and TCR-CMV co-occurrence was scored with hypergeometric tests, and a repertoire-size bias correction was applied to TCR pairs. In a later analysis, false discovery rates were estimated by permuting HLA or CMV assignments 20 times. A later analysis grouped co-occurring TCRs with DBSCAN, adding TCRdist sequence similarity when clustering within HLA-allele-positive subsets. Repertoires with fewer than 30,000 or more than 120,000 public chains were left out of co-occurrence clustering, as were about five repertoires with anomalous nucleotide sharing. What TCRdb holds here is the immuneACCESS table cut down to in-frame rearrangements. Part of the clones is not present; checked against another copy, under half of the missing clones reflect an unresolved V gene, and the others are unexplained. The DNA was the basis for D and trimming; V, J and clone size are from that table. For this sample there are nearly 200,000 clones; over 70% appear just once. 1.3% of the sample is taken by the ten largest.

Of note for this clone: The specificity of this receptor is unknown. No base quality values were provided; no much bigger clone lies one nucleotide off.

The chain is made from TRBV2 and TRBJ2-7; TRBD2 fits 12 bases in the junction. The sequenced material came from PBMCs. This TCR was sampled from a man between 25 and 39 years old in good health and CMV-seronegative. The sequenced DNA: TGTGCCAGCAGCCGACTAGCGGGAGTATACGAGCAGTACTTC. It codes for CASSRLAGVYEQYF.